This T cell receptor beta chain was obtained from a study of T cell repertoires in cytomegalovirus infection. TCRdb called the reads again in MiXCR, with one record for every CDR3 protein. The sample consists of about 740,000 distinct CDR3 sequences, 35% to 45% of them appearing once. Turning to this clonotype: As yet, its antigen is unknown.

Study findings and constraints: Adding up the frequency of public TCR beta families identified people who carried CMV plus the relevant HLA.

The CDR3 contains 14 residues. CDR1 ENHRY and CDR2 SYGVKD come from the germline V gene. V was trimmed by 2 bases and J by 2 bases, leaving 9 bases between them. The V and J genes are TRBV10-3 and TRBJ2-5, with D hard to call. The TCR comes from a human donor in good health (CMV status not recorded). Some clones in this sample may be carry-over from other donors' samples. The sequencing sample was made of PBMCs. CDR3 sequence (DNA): TGTGCCATCAGTGAGATATCATCACAAGAGACCCAGTACTTC. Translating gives CAISEISSQETQYF.